This T cell receptor (beta chain) stems from a study of blood T cell repertoires in COVID-19. Study as a whole: COVID-19 samples collected from the United States, Italy and Spain covered acute and convalescent phases. The cDNA or gDNA used as material had been derived from T cells, B-cell-depleted T cells, or PBMCs.

The V end was cut by 2 bases, the J end by 8 bases, with 19 bases between. Germline CDR1 SGHTA, CDR2 FQGNSA. CDR3 length: 17 residues. Generated by immunoSEQ multiplex PCR, the TCRdb table keeps only in-frame clones and is missing some. The repertoire holds about 51,000 clones, with 75% to 95% as singletons. Source material: peripheral blood. The genes are TRBV7-2 and TRBJ1-6; D remains ambiguous. The sequence derives from a man aged 50-59 years with acute or convalescent COVID-19. DNA of the CDR3: TGTGCCAGCAGCTTATACCCTTTGTCCCACGGGGATTCACCCCTCCACTTT. Protein: CASSLYPLSHGDSPLHF.